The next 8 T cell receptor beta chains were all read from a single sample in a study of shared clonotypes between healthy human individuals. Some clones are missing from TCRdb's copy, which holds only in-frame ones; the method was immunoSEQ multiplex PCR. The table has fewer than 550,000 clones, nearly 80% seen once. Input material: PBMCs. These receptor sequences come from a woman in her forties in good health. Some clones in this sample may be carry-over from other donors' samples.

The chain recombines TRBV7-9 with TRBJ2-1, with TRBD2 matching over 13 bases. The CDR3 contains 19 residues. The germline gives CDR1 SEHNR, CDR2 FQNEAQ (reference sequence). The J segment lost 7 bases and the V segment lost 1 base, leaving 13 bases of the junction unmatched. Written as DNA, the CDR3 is TGTGCCAGCAGCTTAGGAAGGATCGGGACTAGCGGGACGGGGAATGAGCAGTTCTTC. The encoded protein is CASSLGRIGTSGTGNEQFF.

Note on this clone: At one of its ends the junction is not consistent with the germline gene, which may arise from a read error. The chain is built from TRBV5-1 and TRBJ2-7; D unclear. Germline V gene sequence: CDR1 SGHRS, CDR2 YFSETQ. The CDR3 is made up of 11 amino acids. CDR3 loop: CASSLAYEQYF. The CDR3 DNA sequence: TGCGCCAGCAGTTTGGCCTACGAGCAGTACTTC. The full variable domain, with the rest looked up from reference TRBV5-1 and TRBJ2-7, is KAGVTQTPRYLIKTRGQQVTLSCSPISGHRSVSWYQQTPGQGLQFLFEYFSETQRNKGNFPGRFSGRQFSNSRSEMNVSTLELGDSALYLCASSLAYEQYFGPGTRLTVT.

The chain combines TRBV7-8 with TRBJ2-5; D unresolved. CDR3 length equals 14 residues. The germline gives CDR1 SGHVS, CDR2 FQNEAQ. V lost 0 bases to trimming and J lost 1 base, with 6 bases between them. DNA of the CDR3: TGTGCCAGCAGCTTAGCAGGTTCCCAAGAGACCCAGTACTTC. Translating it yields CASSLAGSQETQYF.

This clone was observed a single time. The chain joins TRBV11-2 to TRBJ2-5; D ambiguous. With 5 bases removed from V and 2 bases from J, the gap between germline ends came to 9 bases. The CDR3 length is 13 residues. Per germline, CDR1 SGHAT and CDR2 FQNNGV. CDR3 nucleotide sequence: TGTGCCAGCAGCAACCGCCCACAAGAGACCCAGTACTTC. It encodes CASSNRPQETQYF. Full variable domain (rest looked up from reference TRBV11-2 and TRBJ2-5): EAGVAQSPRYKIIEKRQSVAFWCNPISGHATLYWYQQILGQGPKLLIQFQNNGVVDDSQLPKDRFSAERLKGVDSTLKIQPAKLEDSAVYLCASSNRPQETQYFGPGTRLLVL.

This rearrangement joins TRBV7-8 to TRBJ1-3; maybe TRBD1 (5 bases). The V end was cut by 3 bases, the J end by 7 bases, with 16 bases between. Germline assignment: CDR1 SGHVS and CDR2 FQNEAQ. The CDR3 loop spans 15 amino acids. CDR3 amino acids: CASSFGRDLRNTIYF. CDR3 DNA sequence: TGTGCCAGCAGCTTCGGCAGGGATCTTCGGAACACCATATATTTT.

The CDR3 DNA sequence: TGTGCCAGCGCCGGGGGGTCGCGGGACAGGGGCCACGAGCAGTACTTC. Its translation is CASAGGSRDRGHEQYF. The chain is built from TRBV14 and TRBJ2-7; 10 positions match TRBD1. The CDR3 has 16 amino acids. V lost 8 bases and J lost 5; bases outside the gene matches: 15. The germline V gene encodes CDR1 SGHDN and CDR2 FVKESK.

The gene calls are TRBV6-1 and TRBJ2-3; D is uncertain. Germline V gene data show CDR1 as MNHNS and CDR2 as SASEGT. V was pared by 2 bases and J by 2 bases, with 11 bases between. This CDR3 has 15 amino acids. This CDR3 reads CASSETTKATDTQYF. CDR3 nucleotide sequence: TGTGCCAGCAGTGAAACTACCAAAGCCACAGATACGCAGTATTTT.

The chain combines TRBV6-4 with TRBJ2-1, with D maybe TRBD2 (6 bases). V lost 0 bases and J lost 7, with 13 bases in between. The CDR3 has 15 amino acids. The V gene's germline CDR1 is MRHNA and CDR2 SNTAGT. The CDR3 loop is CASSDSGGTWNEQFF. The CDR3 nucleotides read TGTGCCAGCAGTGACTCGGGGGGAACATGGAATGAGCAGTTCTTC.